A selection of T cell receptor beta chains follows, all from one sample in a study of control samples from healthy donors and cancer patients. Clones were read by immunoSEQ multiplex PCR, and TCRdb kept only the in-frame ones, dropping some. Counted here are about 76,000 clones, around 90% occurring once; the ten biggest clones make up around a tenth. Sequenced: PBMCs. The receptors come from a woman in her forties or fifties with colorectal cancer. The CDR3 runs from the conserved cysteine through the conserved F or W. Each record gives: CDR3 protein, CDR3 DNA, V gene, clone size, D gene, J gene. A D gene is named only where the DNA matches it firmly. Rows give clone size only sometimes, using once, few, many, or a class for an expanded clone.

CASSLQGALTNNEQFF | TGTGCCAGCTCACTACAGGGGGCATTGACCAACAATGAGCAGTTCTTC | TRBV18 | . | TRBD1 | TRBJ2-1
CASSLSRLNTEAFF | TGTGCCAGCAGCTTGAGTCGGCTAAACACTGAAGCTTTCTTT | TRBV7-2 | . | . | TRBJ1-1
CASSARGGHTGELFF | TGTGCCAGCAGCGCCCGGGGGGGCCACACCGGGGAGCTGTTTTTT | TRBV3-1/TRBV3-2 | . | TRBD2 | TRBJ2-2
CASSPTHGALYGYTF | TGTGCCAGCTCACCAACGCATGGGGCTCTCTATGGCTACACCTTC | TRBV18 | . | . | TRBJ1-2
CASSEQGATDTQYF | TGTGCCAGCAGTGAACAGGGGGCCACAGATACGCAGTATTTT | TRBV6-4 | . | TRBD1 | TRBJ2-3
CASSLTGALNSPLHF | TGTGCCAGCAGCTTAACAGGGGCGCTTAATTCACCCCTCCACTTT | TRBV7-3 | . | . | TRBJ1-6
CASSQMTGNSPLHF | TGCGCCAGCAGCCAGATGACAGGGAATTCACCCCTCCACTTT | TRBV4-3 | . | TRBD1 | TRBJ1-6
CASSPLQGVNEKLFF | TGTGCCAGCTCACCACTGCAGGGGGTTAATGAAAAACTGTTTTTT | TRBV18 | once | TRBD1 | TRBJ1-4
CASSDTGREQFF | TGTGCCAGCAGTGATACGGGCAGGGAGCAGTTCTTC | TRBV25-1 | . | . | TRBJ2-1
CASSGRVGQPQHF | TGTGCCAGCAGCGGCCGGGTTGGGCAGCCCCAGCATTTT | TRBV5-6 | few | . | TRBJ1-5
CASSSSGGETQYF | TGCGCCAGCAGCTCAAGCGGGGGTGAGACCCAGTACTTC | TRBV5-1 | . | TRBD2 | TRBJ2-5
CASSEGFSVAFF | TGTGCCAGCAGTGAAGGGTTCTCGGTAGCTTTCTTT | TRBV6-1 | few | . | TRBJ1-1
CASSKGETQYF | TGTGCCAGCAGTAAGGGGGAGACCCAGTACTTC | TRBV6-2/TRBV6-3 | once | . | TRBJ2-5
CASSSTGPHNEQFF | TGTGCCAGCAGTTCCACCGGGCCTCACAATGAGCAGTTCTTC | TRBV13 | . | . | TRBJ2-1
CATTGGSEKLFF | TGTGCCACCACAGGGGGATCTGAAAAACTGTTTTTT | TRBV19 | . | TRBD1 | TRBJ1-4
CASSLVGGSNTGELFF | TGTGCCAGCAGCTTAGTCGGGGGGTCAAACACCGGGGAGCTGTTTTTT | TRBV7-2 | once | TRBD2 | TRBJ2-2
CASSVDAGNQPQHF | TGTGCCAGCAGCGTAGACGCAGGCAATCAGCCCCAGCATTTT | TRBV9 | . | . | TRBJ1-5
CASSQGVGTVHGYTF | TGCGCCAGCAGCCAAGGAGTAGGGACGGTCCATGGCTACACCTTC | TRBV4-1 | . | . | TRBJ1-2
CASSYETATTEAFF | TGTGCCAGCAGTTACGAGACAGCGACCACTGAAGCTTTCTTT | TRBV6-2/TRBV6-3 | . | . | TRBJ1-1
CASSESGAGANVLTF | TGTGCCAGCAGTGAGTCAGGGGCTGGGGCCAACGTCCTGACTTTC | TRBV25-1 | . | . | TRBJ2-6